Listed here are 32 T cell receptor beta chains from one sample, sequenced in a study of T cells of healthy individuals. TCRdb independently ran MiXCR on the 5' RACE reads; one entry per CDR3 protein. Found here are around 98,000 distinct CDR3 sequences, around 17% of them singletons; the top ten hold roughly 6.1%. All receptors come from a human donor in good health.

The chain has TRBV27 and TRBJ2-7, with TRBD2 identical over 12 bases. The V segment lost 6 bases and the J segment 6 bases; nucleotides outside the gene matches: 18. CDR3 length: 18 residues. Germline values: CDR1 MNHEY, CDR2 SMNVEV (reference sequence). CDR3 in amino acids: CASRNMGTSGSPEGEQYF. CDR3 DNA: TGTGCCAGCAGGAATATGGGGACTAGCGGGTCCCCGGAGGGCGAGCAGTACTTC.

This clonotype has more than one count but fewer than ten. The chain has TRBV2 and TRBJ2-7; no clear D gene. The CDR3 length is 13 residues. The germline V gene has CDR1 SNHLY and CDR2 FYNNEI. Trimming removed 11 bases at V and 7 bases at J, with 21 bases between. In DNA, the CDR3 is TGTGCCGTTTCCCGACGGAAGACGGAGGAGCAGTACTTC. Translating gives CAVSRRKTEEQYF.

The rearrangement uses TRBV9 and TRBJ2-2, with no clear D. CDR3 size: 11 residues. Between the trimmed V and J ends, which lost 0 bases and 6 bases, there was a span of 0 bases. Per the germline V gene, CDR1 is SGDLS and CDR2 is YYNGEE. The CDR3 loop reads CASSVAGELFF. The DNA for the CDR3 is TGTGCCAGCAGCGTAGCCGGGGAGCTGTTTTTT.

With regard to this clonotype: The CDR3 end shows no conserved phenylalanine or tryptophan, and so a read error is likely. The chain carries TRBV6-2 or TRBV6-3 and TRBJ2-1, with 11 bases fitting TRBD2. Unmatched junction bases numbered 5, after V lost 7 bases and J lost 3 bases. This CDR3 is 15 amino acids long. Germline values: CDR1 MNHEY, CDR2 SVGEGT. The CDR3 reads CASTPGTSGYNEQFL. The CDR3 DNA follows: TGTGCCAGCACACCCGGGACTAGCGGCTACAATGAGCAGTTCTTA.

This chain joins TRBV7-9 and TRBJ2-7; D remains ambiguous. Germline V gene sequence: CDR1 SEHNR, CDR2 FQNEAQ (reference sequence). The V gene lost 5 bases and the J gene lost 5 bases, with 19 bases spanning the gap. The CDR3 length is 15 residues. The CDR3 protein is CASSPPQAARDEQYF. Here the CDR3 DNA reads TGTGCCAGCAGCCCCCCGCAGGCGGCTCGGGACGAGCAGTACTTC.

The chain employs TRBV28 and TRBJ2-7; 9 bases line up with TRBD1. V gave up 7 bases and J gave up 3 bases; unmatched junction bases: 19. The CDR3 has 18 amino acids. CDR1 and CDR2 (germline): MDHEN, SYDVKM. DNA for the CDR3: TGTGCCAGCACCCGCGGACAGGGGAGGTTTAACATTCACTACGAGCAGTACTTC. As protein: CASTRGQGRFNIHYEQYF.

The rearrangement links TRBV2 to TRBJ1-6; D not certain. The CDR3 extends over 12 amino acids. CDR1 is SNHLY and CDR2 is FYNNEI in the germline V gene. V was clipped by 5 bases and J by 9 bases, with 8 bases between them. The CDR3, as DNA: TGTGCCAGCAGTTCTCAAGCTTCACCCCTCCACTTT. Its protein is CASSSQASPLHF.

This clonotype appeared a few times. V and J are TRBV7-9 and TRBJ2-1, with D unclear. The CDR3 is 13 amino acids. Trimming took off 7 bases at V and 0 bases at J, with 7 bases between the two ends. Germline lookup yields CDR1 SEHNR and CDR2 FQNEAQ (reference sequence). CDR3: CASMRSSYNEQFF. In DNA, the CDR3 is TGTGCCAGCATGAGGAGCTCCTACAATGAGCAGTTCTTC. The full variable domain, in which reference TRBV7-9 and TRBJ2-1 provide the parts outside the CDR3, is DTGVSQNPRHKITKRGQNVTFRCDPISEHNRLYWYRQTLGQGPEFLTYFQNEAQLEKSRLLSDRFSAERPKGSFSTLEIQRTEQGDSAMYLCASMRSSYNEQFFGPGTRLTVL.

This clonotype came up a few times. The chain uses TRBV4-3 and TRBJ2-3; 8 bases map to TRBD2. After removal of 0 bases from V and 6 bases from J, the junction contained 8 bases not matched to a gene. The CDR3 is 16 amino acids. Germline loops: CDR1 LGHNA, CDR2 YSLEER. As DNA, the CDR3 is TGCGCCAGCAGCCAAGATGGGGCGGGGGGCGGTGATACGCAGTATTTT. Protein sequence: CASSQDGAGGGDTQYF.

The table lists this clonotype with a few counts. The V call is TRBV2, the J call TRBJ1-1, with a possible D match to TRBD1 (6 bases). Trimming cost V 10 bases and J 7 bases, with 19 bases left between them. This CDR3 is 13 amino acids long. Germline V gene data show CDR1 as SNHLY and CDR2 as FYNNEI. The DNA for the CDR3 is TGTGCCATCCTGGCCTGGCAAGGGGGTGAAGCTTTCTTT. It yields the protein CAILAWQGGEAFF.

The V and J genes are TRBV4-2 and TRBJ2-1; D not resolved. Looked up from germline, CDR1 is LGHNA and CDR2 is YNFKEQ. CDR3 length equals 15 residues. Trimming took off 0 bases at V and 10 bases at J, with 16 bases between the two ends. This chain's CDR3 is CASSQDPVLTMEQFF. CDR3 bases: TGTGCCAGCAGCCAAGATCCGGTTCTGACCATGGAGCAGTTCTTC.

The rearrangement joins TRBV2 to TRBJ2-4, with D tentatively TRBD1 or TRBD2 (5 bases each). Trimming pared 5 bases from V and 2 bases from J, leaving 13 bases between. The CDR3 has 15 amino acids. Germline CDR1 SNHLY, CDR2 FYNNEI. CDR3 region: CASSRDQVPKNIQYF. The CDR3 DNA sequence: TGTGCCAGCAGTCGGGACCAAGTCCCCAAAAACATTCAGTACTTC.

This clonotype has ten or more counts. The chain carries TRBV7-9 and TRBJ2-5; D is perhaps TRBD1 (6 bases). CDR1 is SEHNR, CDR2 FQNEAQ, per germline (reference sequence). Trimming cost V 1 base and J 5 bases, with 14 bases left between them. The CDR3 spans 15 residues. The CDR3 sequence: CASSLESKTGETQYF. CDR3 sequence (DNA): TGTGCCAGCAGCTTAGAAAGTAAAACAGGGGAGACCCAGTACTTC. The whole variable domain, remainder taken from reference TRBV7-9 and TRBJ2-5, is DTGVSQNPRHKITKRGQNVTFRCDPISEHNRLYWYRQTLGQGPEFLTYFQNEAQLEKSRLLSDRFSAERPKGSFSTLEIQRTEQGDSAMYLCASSLESKTGETQYFGPGTRLLVL.

V and J are TRBV6-5 and TRBJ2-7, with a possible D match to TRBD2 (6 bases). The V gene lost 4 bases and the J gene lost 4 bases, with 11 bases spanning the gap. CDR1 MNHEY and CDR2 SVGAGI come from the germline V gene. The CDR3 covers 13 residues. The CDR3 nucleotides are TGTGCCAGCAGTTGGTTGGGGGGATACGAGCAGTACTTC. Encoded protein: CASSWLGGYEQYF.

This clonotype was picked up many times. The chain recombines TRBV20-1 with TRBJ2-4, with TRBD2 identical over 7 bases. With 1 base clipped from V and 6 bases from J, the junction kept 0 bases outside the gene matches. The CDR3 spans 12 residues. The germline gives CDR1 DFQATT, CDR2 SNEGSKA (reference sequence). CDR3 coding DNA: TGCAGTGCTAGAGGCGGGAGAAACATTCAGTACTTC. This translates into CSARGGRNIQYF.

V is TRBV5-1 and J is TRBJ2-2, with 9 bases identical to TRBD2. With 4 bases clipped from V and 1 base from J, the junction kept 2 bases outside the gene matches. The CDR3 consists of 15 residues. Germline V gene data show CDR1 as SGHRS and CDR2 as YFSETQ. CDR3 coding DNA: TGCGCCAGCAGCACACTAGCGGGGAACACCGGGGAGCTGTTTTTT. This codes for CASSTLAGNTGELFF.

The J gene is TRBJ1-5, the V gene TRBV2, with TRBD1 as a possible D gene (5 bases). The CDR3 is 16 amino acids. Trimming cost V 7 bases and J 0 bases, with 16 bases left between them. CDR1 and CDR2 (germline): SNHLY, FYNNEI. The CDR3 DNA reads as TGTGCCAGCACGCCGGGCAGGGCTTCTAGCAATCAGCCCCAGCATTTT. This codes for CASTPGRASSNQPQHF.

The genes are TRBV4-1 and TRBJ1-5; the D gene is possibly TRBD1 (5 bases). Trimming took 4 bases from V and 7 from J, leaving 14 bases between them. Per germline, CDR1 MGHRA and CDR2 YSYEKL. The CDR3 length is 14 residues. The CDR3, as DNA: TGCGCCAGCAGCCTAACACAGGTTTCACAGCCCCAGCATTTT. Amino acids: CASSLTQVSQPQHF.

This clonotype was detected only a few times. The genes are TRBV20-1 and TRBJ2-1, with D hard to call. CDR3 size: 14 residues. The V end lost 5 bases, the J end lost 1 base, and 12 bases lay between the germline ends. CDR1 and CDR2 (germline): DFQATT, SNEGSKA (reference sequence). The CDR3 coding sequence is TGCAGTGCTCCCCGGACCCAATCCTACAATGAGCAGTTCTTC. This gives the protein CSAPRTQSYNEQFF.

This clonotype was observed a few times. This rearrangement joins TRBV4-1 to TRBJ1-2; unclear D gene. Germline values: CDR1 MGHRA, CDR2 YSYEKL. Trimming stripped 1 base from V and 9 bases from J, with 6 bases between. The CDR3 has 11 amino acids. This chain's CDR3 is CASSQGGSYTF. The CDR3 DNA reads as TGCGCCAGCAGCCAAGGAGGGAGCTACACCTTC.

This clonotype was recorded at least ten times. The chain uses TRBV2 and TRBJ2-4; 11 nucleotides match TRBD2. V lost 7 bases, J lost 3 bases, and 2 bases stayed unmatched. The CDR3 has 14 amino acids. Germline CDR1 is SNHLY and CDR2 is FYNNEI. In nucleotides, the CDR3 is TGTGCCAGCACGGGACTAGCGGACAAAAACATTCAGTACTTC. This sequence encodes CASTGLADKNIQYF.

The genes are TRBV4-3 and TRBJ2-6; 9 bases fit TRBD1. V dropped 2 bases and J dropped 1; count of bases not matched to a gene: 9. There are 19 residues in the CDR3. The germline V gene has CDR1 LGHNA and CDR2 YSLEER. The CDR3 sequence: CASSQPGQGPESGANVLTF. In DNA, the CDR3 is TGCGCCAGCAGCCAACCGGGACAGGGTCCCGAATCTGGGGCCAACGTCCTGACTTTC.

This clonotype was seen a handful of times. The rearrangement joins TRBV29-1 to TRBJ2-7; no clear D gene. V gave up 5 bases and J gave up 0 bases, with 14 bases separating them. The CDR3 totals 14 residues. The germline V gene encodes CDR1 SQVTM and CDR2 ANQGSEA. The CDR3 region is CSVSGKTDSYEQYF. As DNA, the CDR3 is TGCAGCGTTTCCGGAAAAACGGACTCCTACGAGCAGTACTTC.

The gene calls are TRBV15 and TRBJ2-3; tentatively, D is TRBD1 (6 bases). The CDR3 extends over 15 amino acids. The ends were cut back, 3 bases at V and 0 bases at J, with 10 bases in the middle. Germline V lookup: CDR1 LNHNV, CDR2 YYDKDF (reference sequence). The CDR3 DNA follows: TGTGCCACCAGCAGTCTACAGGGTAGCACAGATACGCAGTATTTT. This gives the protein CATSSLQGSTDTQYF.

The chain links TRBV20-1 to TRBJ2-4; TRBD1 might be the D (5 bases). Deletions cut 0 bases from V and 0 bases from J, with 12 bases between. Germline loops: CDR1 DFQATT, CDR2 SNEGSKA (reference sequence). The CDR3 is 16 amino acids. The CDR3 DNA follows: TGCAGTGCTAGAGACACGGCAGGGATAGCCAAAAACATTCAGTACTTC. Encoded protein: CSARDTAGIAKNIQYF.

This clonotype came up many times. This chain uses TRBV9 with TRBJ2-5; D may be TRBD2 (6 bases). Germline V CDR1 and CDR2: SGDLS, YYNGEE. The CDR3 covers 15 residues. V was clipped by 2 bases and J by 4 bases, with 15 bases between them. The CDR3 region has the DNA TGTGCCAGCAGCGTCACCGGGAGCTCGGTAGAGACCCAGTACTTC. Residues: CASSVTGSSVETQYF.

V is TRBV20-1 and J is TRBJ2-5; TRBD1 aligns across 7 bases. Trimming cost V 3 bases and J 1 base; bases outside gene matches: 8. This CDR3 comprises 15 residues. CDR1 is DFQATT, CDR2 SNEGSKA, per germline (reference sequence). CDR3: CSARPQGSGQETQYF. For the CDR3, the DNA is TGCAGTGCTAGGCCACAGGGGTCGGGCCAAGAGACCCAGTACTTC.

The sample holds a few counts of this clonotype. The V call is TRBV18, the J call TRBJ2-7; 7 bases map to TRBD1. The germline gives CDR1 KGHSH, CDR2 LQKENI. V was pared by 3 bases and J by 4 bases, with 9 bases of the junction left unmatched. The CDR3 has 15 residues. CDR3 protein: CASSPPGTAIYEQYF. In nucleotides, the CDR3 is TGTGCCAGCTCACCGCCCGGGACAGCTATTTACGAGCAGTACTTC.

CDR3 DNA: TGTGCCAGCAGAACGTCAAGGGGCTTACAAGAGACCCAGTACTTC. It encodes CASRTSRGLQETQYF. The chain couples TRBV11-2 to TRBJ2-5; TRBD1 might be the D (5 bases). Trimming stripped 6 bases from V and 2 bases from J, with 16 bases between. Germline V gene lookup returns CDR1 SGHAT and CDR2 FQNNGV. CDR3 length: 15 residues.

Many counts were recorded for this clonotype. The J gene is TRBJ1-4, the V gene TRBV3-1; possible D gene TRBD1, 5 bases. This CDR3 has 15 residues. The ends were cut back, 2 bases at V and 5 bases at J, with 12 bases in the middle. The germline gives CDR1 LGHDT, CDR2 YNNKEL (reference sequence). The CDR3 loop is CASSQLWGLNEKLFF. As DNA, the CDR3 is TGTGCCAGCAGCCAACTCTGGGGGTTGAATGAAAAACTGTTTTTT.

The chain is built from TRBV4-3 and TRBJ2-4; no reliable D call. The CDR3 covers 12 residues. CDR1 is LGHNA and CDR2 is YSLEER in the germline V gene. The V and J ends lost 3 bases and 9 bases respectively, with 9 bases between them. As DNA, the CDR3 is TGCGCCAGCAGCCAGGAGCTTGGCATTCAGTACTTC. Translated: CASSQELGIQYF.

This clonotype was seen repeatedly, ten times or more. V usage is TRBV20-1 and J usage is TRBJ2-1, with unresolved D. CDR1 is DFQATT and CDR2 is SNEGSKA in the germline V gene (reference sequence). The CDR3 has 12 residues. Trimming cost V 0 bases and J 7 bases, with 7 bases left between them. The DNA for the CDR3 is TGCAGTGCTAGAGATATCGGGAATGAGCAGTTCTTC. Amino acid sequence: CSARDIGNEQFF.